This TCR beta chain was observed in a study of blood T cell repertoires in COVID-19. Study-wide background: Whether acute or convalescent, the COVID-19 samples came from the United States, Italy and Spain. T cells, B-cell-depleted T cells, or PBMCs supplied cDNA or gDNA.

Comments on this clone: Within the sample, other DNA sequences also encode this same CDR3.

Authors' data handling: Amplification from reference gene primers served as the basis for estimated nucleated cell counts. Generated by immunoSEQ multiplex PCR, the TCRdb table keeps only in-frame clones and is missing some. V and J calls and clone size are those listed in that table; D and trimming were worked out from the DNA. The repertoire holds approximately 250,000 clones, with about nine tenths as singletons. Germline CDR1 reads MDHEN; CDR2 reads SYDVKM. The CDR3 totals 11 residues. Between the trimmed V and J ends, which lost 6 bases and 0 bases, there was a span of 3 bases. Assignments of participants to cohorts depended upon their own reported clinical history.

Sequencing was performed on PBMCs or T cells enriched from blood (not recorded which). The chain carries TRBV28 and TRBJ2-7; D is unresolved. This receptor was taken from a woman in her twenties or thirties with acute COVID-19. In DNA, the CDR3 is TGTGCCAGCAGCAGCTCCTACGAGCAGTACTTC. It is translated as CASSSSYEQYF.